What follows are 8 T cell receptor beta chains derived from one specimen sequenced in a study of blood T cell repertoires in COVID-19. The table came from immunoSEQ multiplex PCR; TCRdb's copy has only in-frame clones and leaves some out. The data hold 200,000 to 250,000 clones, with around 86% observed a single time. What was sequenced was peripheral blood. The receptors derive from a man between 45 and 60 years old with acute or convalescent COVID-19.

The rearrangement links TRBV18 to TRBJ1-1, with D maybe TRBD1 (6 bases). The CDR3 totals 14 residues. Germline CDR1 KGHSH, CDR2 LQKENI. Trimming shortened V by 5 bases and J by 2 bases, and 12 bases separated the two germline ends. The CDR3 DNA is TGTGCCAGCTCAACGGACAGTGGCAACACTGAAGCTTTCTTT. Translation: CASSTDSGNTEAFF.

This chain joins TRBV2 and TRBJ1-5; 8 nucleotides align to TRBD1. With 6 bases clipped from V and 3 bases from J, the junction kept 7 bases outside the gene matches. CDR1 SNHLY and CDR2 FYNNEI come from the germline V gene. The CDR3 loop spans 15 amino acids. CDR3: CASRVQGVDNQPQHF. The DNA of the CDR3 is TGTGCCAGCAGGGTACAGGGGGTGGACAATCAGCCCCAGCATTTT.

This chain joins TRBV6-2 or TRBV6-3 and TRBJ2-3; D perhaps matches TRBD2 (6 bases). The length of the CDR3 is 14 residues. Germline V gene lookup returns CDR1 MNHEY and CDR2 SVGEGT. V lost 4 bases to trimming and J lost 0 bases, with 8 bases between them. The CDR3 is CASSSGTSTDTQYF. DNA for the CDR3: TGTGCCAGCAGTTCCGGGACTAGCACAGATACGCAGTATTTT.

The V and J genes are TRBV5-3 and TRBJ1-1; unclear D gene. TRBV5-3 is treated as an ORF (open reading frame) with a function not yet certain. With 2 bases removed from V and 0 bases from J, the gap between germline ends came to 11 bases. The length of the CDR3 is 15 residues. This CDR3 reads CARSFLGDMNTEAFF. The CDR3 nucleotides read TGTGCCAGAAGCTTTTTGGGAGACATGAACACTGAAGCTTTCTTT.

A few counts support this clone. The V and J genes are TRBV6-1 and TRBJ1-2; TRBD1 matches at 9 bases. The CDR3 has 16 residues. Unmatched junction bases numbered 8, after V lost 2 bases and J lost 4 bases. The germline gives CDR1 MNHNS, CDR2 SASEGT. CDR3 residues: CASSEQGDRAIYGYTF. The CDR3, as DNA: TGTGCCAGCAGTGAACAAGGGGACAGGGCAATCTATGGCTACACCTTC.

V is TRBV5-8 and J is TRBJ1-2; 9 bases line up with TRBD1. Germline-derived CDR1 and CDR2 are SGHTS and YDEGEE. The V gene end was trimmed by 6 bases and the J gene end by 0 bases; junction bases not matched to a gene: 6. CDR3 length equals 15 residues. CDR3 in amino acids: CASKPTGGPNYGYTF. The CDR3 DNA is TGTGCCAGCAAACCGACAGGGGGACCTAACTATGGCTACACCTTC.

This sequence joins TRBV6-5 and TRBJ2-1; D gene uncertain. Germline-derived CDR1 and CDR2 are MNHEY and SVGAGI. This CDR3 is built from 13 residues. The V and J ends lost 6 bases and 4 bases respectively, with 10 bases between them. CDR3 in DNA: TGTGCCAGCAGGAATGACAATTACAATGAGCAGTTCTTC. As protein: CASRNDNYNEQFF.

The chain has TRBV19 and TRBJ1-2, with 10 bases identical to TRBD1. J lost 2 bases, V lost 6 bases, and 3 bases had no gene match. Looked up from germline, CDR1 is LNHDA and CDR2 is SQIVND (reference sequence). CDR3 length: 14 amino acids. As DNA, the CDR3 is TGTGCCAGTAGGAGACAGGGGGCGAACTATGGCTACACCTTC. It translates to CASRRQGANYGYTF.